The 25 T cell receptor beta chains reported below all come from one sample, sequenced in a study of blood T cell repertoires in COVID-19. Libraries were prepared by immunoSEQ multiplex PCR; TCRdb keeps only in-frame clonotypes and omits some of them. Of around 300,000 clones listed, 87% are singletons. The sample taken for sequencing was peripheral blood. The receptors derive from a man aged 50 to 59 with active or convalescent COVID-19.

V usage is TRBV7-2 and J usage is TRBJ1-1; TRBD1 matches 8 bases. This CDR3 has 17 residues. J gave up 0 bases and V 5 bases, and 11 bases lay outside the gene matches. In germline, CDR1 is SGHTA, CDR2 FQGNSA. The CDR3 sequence is CASSPRQGRVMNTEAFF. CDR3 DNA: TGTGCCAGCAGCCCCCGACAGGGGAGGGTCATGAACACTGAAGCTTTCTTT.

The chain joins TRBV11-3 to TRBJ1-6, with D unclear. The germline gives CDR1 SGHNT, CDR2 YENEEA. The V and J ends lost 3 bases and 8 bases respectively, with 17 bases between them. The CDR3 contains 16 residues. The CDR3, as DNA: TGTGCCAGCAGCTTCCCCCCACCGAGTTTTGATTCACCCCTCCACTTT. It specifies CASSFPPPSFDSPLHF. Together with reference TRBV11-3 and TRBJ1-6, the CDR3 gives the full variable domain: EAGVVQSPRYKIIEKKQPVAFWCNPISGHNTLYWYLQNLGQGPELLIRYENEEAVDDSQLPKDRFSAERLKGVDSTLKIQPAELGDSAVYLCASSFPPPSFDSPLHFGNGTRLTVT.

This clone was found a few times. The chain joins TRBV6-5 to TRBJ1-1; 7 positions agree with TRBD1. The CDR3 sequence is 15 residues long. Germline assignment: CDR1 MNHEY and CDR2 SVGAGI. Trimming at V came to 0 bases and at J to 3 bases, leaving 4 bases not matched to a gene. The CDR3 here is CASSYSGQVDTEAFF. CDR3 nucleotide sequence: TGTGCCAGCAGTTACTCCGGACAGGTGGACACTGAAGCTTTCTTT.

DNA of the CDR3: TGTGCCAGCGGCCCGTTTGGGGACAGGGGGATTAACACAGATACGCAGTATTTT. Translation: CASGPFGDRGINTDTQYF. The genes are TRBV19 and TRBJ2-3; TRBD1 agrees at 11 bases. CDR1 LNHDA and CDR2 SQIVND come from the germline V gene (reference sequence). V shed 9 bases and J 2 bases; nucleotides not matched to a gene: 16. This CDR3 is built from 18 residues.

J is TRBJ1-3 and V is TRBV6-5; perhaps TRBD1 as D (6 bases). This CDR3 contains 15 residues. CDR1 and CDR2 (germline): MNHEY, SVGAGI. With 0 bases removed from V and 2 bases from J, the gap between germline ends came to 8 bases. The CDR3 sequence is CASSYSSGAGNTIYF. The CDR3 DNA follows: TGTGCCAGCAGTTACTCATCAGGGGCTGGAAACACCATATATTTT.

The CDR3 protein is CASSLGQLGNEQFF. For the CDR3, the DNA is TGTGCCAGCAGCCTGGGACAACTGGGCAATGAGCAGTTCTTC. The chain joins TRBV5-6 to TRBJ2-1; possibly TRBD1 for D (6 bases). Trimming removed 4 bases at V and 6 bases at J, with 14 bases between. This CDR3 is built from 14 residues. Germline V gene data show CDR1 as SGHDT and CDR2 as YYEEEE.

The chain couples TRBV27 to TRBJ2-3, with D possibly TRBD1 on 6 matching bases. This CDR3 region has 18 residues. Looked up from germline, CDR1 is MNHEY and CDR2 is SMNVEV (reference sequence). The V end lost 5 bases, the J end lost 2 bases, and 23 bases lay between the germline ends. As DNA, the CDR3 is TGTGCCAGCAGTCCAGGGGCCCTACAGGCAGGGGCCACAGATACGCAGTATTTT. Its protein is CASSPGALQAGATDTQYF.

This clone was picked up one time. The rearrangement joins TRBV5-1 to TRBJ2-3, with a weak D call TRBD2 (6 bases). The CDR3 has 15 amino acids. CDR1 and CDR2 from the germline V gene are SGHRS and YFSETQ. V was trimmed by 5 bases and J by 8 bases, leaving 21 bases between them. The CDR3 sequence is CASRAGTGSGGTQYF. The CDR3 DNA sequence: TGCGCCAGCAGGGCCGGGACTGGCTCCGGCGGTACGCAGTATTTT.

This clone was recorded only once. J is TRBJ2-7 and V is TRBV11-2; TRBD1 matches 7 bases. Germline lookup yields CDR1 SGHAT and CDR2 FQNNGV. The trim removed 1 base at V and 4 bases at J, leaving 4 bases unmatched. This CDR3 comprises 14 residues. The CDR3 spells CASSLGGTEYEQYF. CDR3 in DNA: TGTGCCAGCAGCTTAGGTGGGACAGAGTACGAGCAGTACTTC.

The chain joins TRBV11-2 to TRBJ2-7; TRBD1 is a possible D gene (6 bases). V lost 4 bases and J lost 0, with 13 bases in between. Germline-derived CDR1 and CDR2 are SGHAT and FQNNGV. The CDR3 extends over 15 amino acids. The CDR3 DNA sequence: TGTGCCAGCAGCTCCGACAGGAAAAGCTCCTACGAGCAGTACTTC. This codes for CASSSDRKSSYEQYF.

Written as DNA, the CDR3 is TGTGCCAGCAGAAGCCGACAGGGGGCGGGGGAGACCCAGTACTTC. Encoded protein: CASRSRQGAGETQYF. The V gene is TRBV28, the J gene TRBJ2-5, with TRBD1 matching 10 bases. Unmatched junction bases numbered 9, after V lost 6 bases and J lost 5 bases. In germline, CDR1 is MDHEN, CDR2 SYDVKM. The CDR3 is made up of 15 amino acids. Variable domain in full (rest from reference TRBV28 and TRBJ2-5): DVKVTQSSRYLVKRTGEKVFLECVQDMDHENMFWYRQDPGLGLRLIYFSYDVKMKEKGDIPEGYSVSREKKERFSLILESASTNQTSMYLCASRSRQGAGETQYFGPGTRLLVL.

The chain uses TRBV28 and TRBJ1-1, with TRBD1 matching over 7 bases. This CDR3 comprises 12 residues. Germline V CDR1 and CDR2: MDHEN, SYDVKM. The junction had 1 base not matched to a gene; V was cut back by 6 bases and J by 3 bases. CDR3 sequence reads: CASRTGYTEAFF. CDR3 nucleotides: TGTGCCAGCAGGACAGGGTACACTGAAGCTTTCTTT. Filled out from reference TRBV28 and TRBJ1-1, the complete variable domain reads DVKVTQSSRYLVKRTGEKVFLECVQDMDHENMFWYRQDPGLGLRLIYFSYDVKMKEKGDIPEGYSVSREKKERFSLILESASTNQTSMYLCASRTGYTEAFFGQGTRLTVV.

Comment on this clone: Other DNA sequences of this sample code for an identical CDR3. V gene TRBV30 combines with J gene TRBJ1-5, with D perhaps TRBD1 (6 bases). Between the trimmed V and J ends, which lost 3 bases and 2 bases, there was a span of 8 bases. In germline, CDR1 is GTSNPN, CDR2 SVGIG (reference sequence). This CDR3 has 13 residues. In nucleotides, the CDR3 is TGTGCCTGGAGCTCAGGGGGCAATCAGCCCCAGCATTTT. It specifies CAWSSGGNQPQHF.

The chain links TRBV14 to TRBJ1-2; no firm D call. V was shortened by 1 base and J by 10 bases, with 10 bases between the two germline ends. The CDR3 loop spans 12 amino acids. From germline, CDR1 is SGHDN and CDR2 FVKESK. This CDR3 reads CASSQVGLNYTF. CDR3 nucleotide sequence: TGTGCCAGCAGCCAAGTCGGTCTGAACTACACCTTC. Complete variable domain (other parts from reference TRBV14 and TRBJ1-2): EAGVTQFPSHSVIEKGQTVTLRCDPISGHDNLYWYRRVMGKEIKFLLHFVKESKQDESGMPNNRFLAERTGGTYSTLKVQPAELEDSGVYFCASSQVGLNYTFGSGTRLTVV.

The rearrangement joins TRBV30 to TRBJ2-7, with unresolved D. V was shortened by 1 base and J by 10 bases, with 11 bases between the two germline ends. This CDR3 has 11 residues. CDR1 is GTSNPN and CDR2 is SVGIG in the germline V gene (reference sequence). The CDR3 protein is CAWSGAENQYF. The CDR3 DNA reads TGTGCCTGGAGTGGTGCGGAAAATCAGTACTTC.

The genes are TRBV5-1 and TRBJ1-6; 10 positions match TRBD1. The CDR3 totals 14 residues. The junction had 7 bases not matched to a gene; V was cut back by 3 bases and J by 13 bases. The germline V gene has CDR1 SGHRS and CDR2 YFSETQ. CDR3 sequence reads: CASSSKGQGSPLHF. CDR3 DNA: TGCGCCAGCAGCTCTAAGGGACAGGGGAGCCCCCTCCACTTT. The full variable domain, completed using reference TRBV5-1 and TRBJ1-6, is KAGVTQTPRYLIKTRGQQVTLSCSPISGHRSVSWYQQTPGQGLQFLFEYFSETQRNKGNFPGRFSGRQFSNSRSEMNVSTLELGDSALYLCASSSKGQGSPLHFGNGTRLTVT.

With respect to this clone: This specimen includes other DNA sequences encoding the same CDR3. This chain links TRBV7-2 with TRBJ2-1; 11 positions match TRBD1. Germline trimming cut 4 bases from V and 6 bases from J; bases unmatched to any gene: 2. This CDR3 is built from 14 residues. Looked up from germline, CDR1 is SGHTA and CDR2 is FQGNSA. DNA for the CDR3: TGTGCCAGCAGCTCCGGGACAGGGGGCAATGAGCAGTTCTTC. Amino acid sequence: CASSSGTGGNEQFF.

The chain has TRBV30 and TRBJ2-1; D remains unclear. V was cut by 4 bases and J by 8 bases, with 12 bases left in between. Germline V gene sequence: CDR1 GTSNPN, CDR2 SVGIG (reference sequence). The CDR3 extends over 12 amino acids. The CDR3: CAWTVSIYEQFF. Here the CDR3 DNA reads TGTGCCTGGACCGTTTCTATCTATGAGCAGTTCTTC.

This chain uses TRBV25-1 with TRBJ2-1; 11 nucleotides line up with TRBD2. The CDR3 sequence is 14 residues long. Germline V gene data show CDR1 as MGHDK and CDR2 as SYGVNS. V was pared by 1 base and J by 12 bases, with 5 bases of the junction left unmatched. The CDR3: CASSEWIAGGPQFF. The CDR3 DNA is TGTGCCAGCAGTGAATGGATAGCGGGGGGGCCGCAGTTCTTC.

The chain recombines TRBV5-1 with TRBJ2-2, with TRBD2 identical over 7 bases. CDR1 and CDR2 from the germline V gene are SGHRS and YFSETQ. CDR3 length: 14 residues. J lost 4 bases, V lost 2 bases, and 2 bases had no gene match. The CDR3 is CASSFPGGTGELFF. CDR3 DNA sequence: TGCGCCAGCAGCTTTCCGGGGGGCACCGGGGAGCTGTTTTTT.

The chain recombines TRBV18 with TRBJ1-4; D not resolved. This CDR3 is built from 19 residues. The germline V and J ends were trimmed by 0 bases and 3 bases, with 20 bases remaining between them. Per germline, CDR1 KGHSH and CDR2 LQKENI. In nucleotides, the CDR3 is TGTGCCAGCTCACCACCGAGGACTCCGAGGGCTCATGCTAATGAAAAACTGTTTTTT. Translated: CASSPPRTPRAHANEKLFF. The full variable domain, rest sourced from reference TRBV18 and TRBJ1-4, is NAGVMQNPRHLVRRRGQEARLRCSPMKGHSHVYWYRQLPEEGLKFMVYLQKENIIDESGMPKERFSAEFPKEGPSILRIQQVVRGDSAAYFCASSPPRTPRAHANEKLFFGSGTQLSVL.

V usage is TRBV24-1 and J usage is TRBJ2-1, with D unclear. In germline, CDR1 is KGHDR, CDR2 SFDVKD. Trimming stripped 4 bases from V and 5 bases from J, with 17 bases between. This CDR3 comprises 16 residues. The CDR3 coding sequence is TGTGCCACCAGTGACAGACCGGGTCTGTTGGACAATGAGCAGTTCTTC. It specifies CATSDRPGLLDNEQFF.

The rearrangement joins TRBV2 to TRBJ2-2; possible D gene TRBD2, 5 bases. The germline V gene has CDR1 SNHLY and CDR2 FYNNEI. Trimming pared 0 bases from V and 8 bases from J, leaving 10 bases between. The CDR3 is made up of 14 amino acids. The CDR3 DNA reads as TGTGCCAGCAGTGAAGCGTCCGGGGATGGGGAGCTGTTTTTT. It yields the protein CASSEASGDGELFF.

The DNA for the CDR3 is TGTGCCAGCAGCTTAGCCCTAGCGGGAGTACTGACAGATACGCAGTATTTT. Protein product: CASSLALAGVLTDTQYF. The genes are TRBV7-8 and TRBJ2-3, with 10 bases lining up with TRBD2. The junction had 6 bases not matched to a gene; V was cut back by 0 bases and J by 3 bases. The CDR3 contains 17 residues. Germline V gene data show CDR1 as SGHVS and CDR2 as FQNEAQ.

CDR3 in DNA: TGTGCCAGCAGCTTAGCGGGACAGGGGGCTGCTGAAGCTTTCTTT. Translated: CASSLAGQGAAEAFF. This chain links TRBV7-9 with TRBJ1-1, with 12 positions matching TRBD1. This CDR3 contains 15 residues. Losses at the gene ends were 0 bases for V and 6 bases for J; bases not matched to a gene: 2. The germline CDR1 and CDR2 sequences are SEHNR and FQNEAQ (reference sequence).